A single sample is the source of the 25 T cell receptor beta chains below, sequenced in a study of pediatric ulcerative colitis. Some clones are missing from TCRdb's copy, which holds only in-frame ones; the method was immunoSEQ multiplex PCR. This sample has approximately 11,000 clones; 82% occur once, and the top ten carry 3.5% to 5%. During colonoscopy, one to two rectal pinch biopsies were collected. Sequencing was carried out using gut tissue. Receptors were obtained from a girl aged 10-17 years who was a control in a study of pediatric ulcerative colitis.

The genes are TRBV19 and TRBJ1-1, with TRBD1 matching over 7 bases. Germline loops: CDR1 LNHDA, CDR2 SQIVND (reference sequence). The CDR3 covers 14 residues. J was trimmed by 5 bases and V by 3 bases; bases with no gene match: 6. The CDR3 protein is CASSMEGAWTEAFF. Here the CDR3 DNA reads TGTGCCAGTAGTATGGAGGGGGCATGGACTGAAGCTTTCTTT.

This chain joins TRBV9 and TRBJ2-3; tentative D call: TRBD2 (6 bases). The V and J ends lost 1 base and 0 bases respectively, with 15 bases between them. The CDR3 has 17 amino acids. Germline lookup yields CDR1 SGDLS and CDR2 YYNGEE. CDR3: CASSVTPTGGSTDTQYF. The CDR3 bases are TGTGCCAGCAGCGTAACCCCCACCGGGGGTAGCACAGATACGCAGTATTTT.

This clone was counted a few times. The chain is built from TRBV11-2 and TRBJ2-2; D gene unclear. Germline CDR1 is SGHAT and CDR2 is FQNNGV. Trimming cost V 5 bases and J 3 bases, with 10 bases left between them. This CDR3 region has 14 residues. CDR3 loop: CASSLTRDTGELFF. CDR3 DNA: TGTGCCAGCAGCCTCACCCGGGACACCGGGGAGCTGTTTTTT.

The V and J genes are TRBV5-8 and TRBJ2-7; 7 nucleotides agree with TRBD1. Germline lookup yields CDR1 SGHTS and CDR2 YDEGEE. This CDR3 comprises 14 residues. V gave up 5 bases and J gave up 4 bases; unmatched junction bases: 9. The CDR3 is CASRWGEGAYEQYF. The CDR3 region has the DNA TGTGCCAGCAGGTGGGGAGAGGGGGCGTACGAGCAGTACTTC.

V is TRBV4-3 and J is TRBJ2-1, with D maybe TRBD2 (6 bases). The germline V gene has CDR1 LGHNA and CDR2 YSLEER. The length of the CDR3 is 18 residues. V shed 0 bases and J shed 7 bases, with 22 bases lying between them. The CDR3 DNA follows: TGCGCCAGCAGCCAAGACGGATTAGGTTTAGCGGCGGGAAATGAGCAGTTCTTC. This encodes CASSQDGLGLAAGNEQFF.

CDR3 nucleotide sequence: TGTGCCAGCAGGGGAGGGGAGGGCCCAGATACGCAGTATTTT. Translation: CASRGGEGPDTQYF. This sequence joins TRBV9 and TRBJ2-3; 7 nucleotides agree with TRBD2. The length of the CDR3 is 14 residues. J lost 4 bases, V lost 5 bases, and 7 bases had no gene match. The germline V gene has CDR1 SGDLS and CDR2 YYNGEE.

The V gene is TRBV7-2, the J gene TRBJ2-1; 7 nucleotides match TRBD1. Germline CDR1 and CDR2: SGHTA and FQGNSA. V trimming: 5 bases; J trimming: 5 bases; junction bases outside the gene matches: 9. CDR3 size: 15 residues. CDR3 amino acids: CASSQDRRPNNEQFF. The CDR3, as DNA: TGTGCCAGCAGCCAGGACAGGAGACCCAACAATGAGCAGTTCTTC.

The chain employs TRBV10-3 and TRBJ1-6; no firm D call. The ends were cut back, 2 bases at V and 0 bases at J, with 8 bases in the middle. CDR1 ENHRY and CDR2 SYGVKD come from the germline V gene. CDR3 length: 16 residues. The CDR3, as DNA: TGTGCCATCAGTGAGGGCAGGAGCTCCTATAATTCACCCCTCCACTTT. Translating it yields CAISEGRSSYNSPLHF.

Only one count was recorded for this clone. This sample also contains other DNA sequences that code for the same CDR3. The gene calls are TRBV29-1 and TRBJ1-2; perhaps TRBD1 as D (5 bases). CDR3 size: 14 residues. Germline V gives CDR1 SQVTM, CDR2 ANQGSEA. V lost 1 base to trimming and J lost 1 base, with 10 bases between them. The CDR3 loop reads CSVEGRGLNYGYTF. The CDR3 DNA reads as TGCAGCGTTGAAGGGCGGGGACTTAACTATGGCTACACCTTC.

The CDR3 protein is CASSQDPGGKGGELFF. As DNA, the CDR3 is TGCGCCAGCAGCCAAGATCCTGGTGGGAAGGGCGGGGAGCTGTTTTTT. The V gene is TRBV4-3, the J gene TRBJ2-2; D uncertain. V was clipped by 0 bases and J by 7 bases, with 15 bases between them. Germline V gene lookup returns CDR1 LGHNA and CDR2 YSLEER. This CDR3 has 16 amino acids.

J is TRBJ1-1 and V is TRBV7-8; a weak D match, TRBD1 (6 bases). The CDR3 has 13 amino acids. V was cut by 1 base and J by 4 bases, with 7 bases left in between. CDR1 and CDR2 from the germline V gene are SGHVS and FQNEAQ. CDR3 coding DNA: TGTGCCAGCAGCTTAGGGACAGTCACTGAAGCTTTCTTT. Amino acids: CASSLGTVTEAFF.

The V and J genes are TRBV6-5 and TRBJ1-1, with 10 bases aligning to TRBD1. The germline V gene has CDR1 MNHEY and CDR2 SVGAGI. The CDR3 totals 16 residues. V gave up 1 base and J gave up 1 base; unmatched junction bases: 3. This chain's CDR3 is CASSYWGTGANTEAFF. The CDR3 DNA reads TGTGCCAGCAGTTACTGGGGGACAGGGGCGAACACTGAAGCTTTCTTT.

This rearrangement joins TRBV18 to TRBJ2-1; 10 nucleotides match TRBD2. This CDR3 region has 15 residues. Germline CDR1 is KGHSH and CDR2 is LQKENI. Losses at the gene ends were 6 bases for V and 0 bases for J; bases not matched to a gene: 2. The CDR3 protein is CASSPSGSSYNEQFF. The CDR3 nucleotides read TGTGCCAGCTCTCCTAGCGGGAGCTCCTACAATGAGCAGTTCTTC. Combining the CDR3 with reference TRBV18 and TRBJ2-1 gives the whole variable domain NAGVMQNPRHLVRRRGQEARLRCSPMKGHSHVYWYRQLPEEGLKFMVYLQKENIIDESGMPKERFSAEFPKEGPSILRIQQVVRGDSAAYFCASSPSGSSYNEQFFGPGTRLTVL.

The V and J genes are TRBV28 and TRBJ2-5; 12 bases are a match to TRBD2. The CDR3 contains 19 residues. Germline CDR1 reads MDHEN; CDR2 reads SYDVKM. With 3 bases clipped from V and 2 bases from J, the junction kept 13 bases outside the gene matches. The CDR3 loop is CASSFGLAGGPGRQETQYF. In DNA, the CDR3 is TGTGCCAGCAGTTTCGGGCTAGCGGGAGGGCCGGGTCGACAAGAGACCCAGTACTTC.

This chain links TRBV11-1 with TRBJ2-2; D is unresolved. Trimming took off 2 bases at V and 4 bases at J, with 11 bases between the two ends. This CDR3 is 15 amino acids long. The germline V gene encodes CDR1 SGHAT and CDR2 FQDESV (reference sequence). CDR3 residues: CASSLFPIGTGELFF. The DNA of the CDR3 is TGTGCCAGCAGCTTATTCCCTATAGGCACCGGGGAGCTGTTTTTT.

V is TRBV19 and J is TRBJ2-2; weak D call: TRBD1 (5 bases). The CDR3 length is 12 residues. Trimming left V 7 bases short and J 3 bases short, with 6 bases between. Germline CDR1 and CDR2: LNHDA and SQIVND (reference sequence). The CDR3 loop reads CASIRDTGELFF. In DNA, the CDR3 is TGTGCCAGTATCAGGGACACCGGGGAGCTGTTTTTT. Looking up the rest from reference TRBV19 and TRBJ2-2 gives the full variable domain: DGGITQSPKYLFRKEGQNVTLSCEQNLNHDAMYWYRQDPGQGLRLIYYSQIVNDFQKGDIAEGYSVSREKKESFPLTVTSAQKNPTAFYLCASIRDTGELFFGEGSRLTVL.

Within the sample, this clone is medium-sized. V and J are TRBV9 and TRBJ2-2; TRBD2 agrees at 13 bases. Germline V lookup: CDR1 SGDLS, CDR2 YYNGEE. CDR3 size: 15 residues. The V segment lost 4 bases and the J segment 6 bases; nucleotides outside the gene matches: 3. This chain's CDR3 is CASSTSGRAPGELFF. In DNA form, the CDR3 reads TGTGCCAGCAGCACTAGCGGGAGGGCCCCCGGGGAGCTGTTTTTT. Looking up the rest from reference TRBV9 and TRBJ2-2 gives the full variable domain: DSGVTQTPKHLITATGQRVTLRCSPRSGDLSVYWYQQSLDQGLQFLIQYYNGEERAKGNILERFSAQQFPDLHSELNLSSLELGDSALYFCASSTSGRAPGELFFGEGSRLTVL.

V and J are TRBV5-4 and TRBJ2-1; TRBD1 matches 7 bases. V was pared by 4 bases and J by 8 bases, with 12 bases of the junction left unmatched. This CDR3 is 15 amino acids long. The germline gives CDR1 SGHNT, CDR2 YYREEE (reference sequence). The CDR3 region is CASSPLGDRVHEQFF. CDR3 nucleotide sequence: TGTGCCAGCAGCCCCCTCGGTGACAGGGTCCATGAGCAGTTCTTC.

V and J are TRBV4-2 and TRBJ1-4; tentatively, D is TRBD1 (5 bases). The CDR3 is made up of 16 amino acids. Trimming shortened V by 4 bases and J by 0 bases, and 12 bases separated the two germline ends. Germline V gene data show CDR1 as LGHNA and CDR2 as YNFKEQ. CDR3 coding DNA: TGTGCCAGCAGCCCCCAGAGGGGTGCAACTAATGAAAAACTGTTTTTT. The encoded protein is CASSPQRGATNEKLFF.

The chain couples TRBV28 to TRBJ2-1, with D unresolved. Germline lookup yields CDR1 MDHEN and CDR2 SYDVKM. V dropped 3 bases and J dropped 8 bases, with 14 bases sitting between them. The CDR3 loop spans 14 amino acids. The CDR3 loop reads CASSFIEDQHEQFF. The CDR3 bases are TGTGCCAGCAGTTTTATCGAGGACCAACATGAGCAGTTCTTC. Variable domain in full (rest from reference TRBV28 and TRBJ2-1): DVKVTQSSRYLVKRTGEKVFLECVQDMDHENMFWYRQDPGLGLRLIYFSYDVKMKEKGDIPEGYSVSREKKERFSLILESASTNQTSMYLCASSFIEDQHEQFFGPGTRLTVL.

The V gene is TRBV28, the J gene TRBJ2-7; no firm D call. From germline, CDR1 is MDHEN and CDR2 SYDVKM. The CDR3 spans 16 residues. The germline V and J ends were trimmed by 7 bases and 2 bases, with 21 bases remaining between them. CDR3 sequence reads: CASNRYTLYNTYEQYF. CDR3 in DNA: TGTGCCAGCAACCGATACACACTCTATAATACCTACGAGCAGTACTTC.

The V gene is TRBV7-6, the J gene TRBJ2-3; the match to TRBD2 covers 11 bases. Germline-derived CDR1 and CDR2 are SGHVS and FNYEAQ. Trimming removed 1 base from V and 0 bases from J; junction bases left unmatched: 6. The CDR3 has 18 residues. The CDR3 spells CASSLGLAGGASTDTQYF. In DNA, the CDR3 is TGTGCCAGCAGCTTAGGTCTAGCGGGAGGTGCTAGCACAGATACGCAGTATTTT.

V usage is TRBV28 and J usage is TRBJ1-5, with D possibly matching TRBD1 (6 bases). The CDR3 is made up of 18 amino acids. The germline gives CDR1 MDHEN, CDR2 SYDVKM. Trimming shortened V by 6 bases and J by 4 bases, and 25 bases separated the two germline ends. CDR3 protein: CASSPRPHKTGRNQPQHF. As DNA, the CDR3 is TGTGCCAGCAGCCCAAGGCCTCATAAAACAGGGCGGAATCAGCCCCAGCATTTT. Based on the CDR3 plus reference TRBV28 and TRBJ1-5, the full variable domain is DVKVTQSSRYLVKRTGEKVFLECVQDMDHENMFWYRQDPGLGLRLIYFSYDVKMKEKGDIPEGYSVSREKKERFSLILESASTNQTSMYLCASSPRPHKTGRNQPQHFGDGTRLSIL.

The CDR3 DNA reads TGTGCCAGCGGTGACAGGGAGGACCACTACGAGCAGTACTTC. Translated, it gives CASGDREDHYEQYF. The J gene is TRBJ2-7, the V gene TRBV28, with a weak D call TRBD1 (7 bases). Germline V gene sequence: CDR1 MDHEN, CDR2 SYDVKM. This CDR3 is built from 14 residues. Trimming cost V 8 bases and J 3 bases, with 17 bases left between them.

The chain combines TRBV19 with TRBJ1-1; D gene unclear. There are 13 residues in the CDR3. The V gene's germline CDR1 is LNHDA and CDR2 SQIVND (reference sequence). The V gene lost 2 bases and the J gene lost 3 bases, with 7 bases spanning the gap. CDR3 sequence reads: CASSILGYTEAFF. CDR3 sequence (DNA): TGTGCCAGTAGTATACTGGGGTACACTGAAGCTTTCTTT.